These 5 T cell receptor beta chains were sequenced from one sample in a study of cytomegalovirus exposure and HLA in healthy donors. TCRdb's copy holds only in-frame clones and misses some; the assay was immunoSEQ multiplex PCR. This sample has fewer than 100,000 clones, with approximately 91% found just once. The material sequenced was PBMCs. The receptors shown here come from a man aged 25-45 years in good health and CMV-seronegative.

The chain has TRBV28 and TRBJ2-7; TRBD1 matches 12 bases. CDR3 length: 15 residues. V dropped 0 bases and J dropped 6; count of bases not matched to a gene: 3. Per germline, CDR1 MDHEN and CDR2 SYDVKM. CDR3 region: CASSLWGQGASEQYF. CDR3 sequence (DNA): TGTGCCAGCAGTTTATGGGGACAGGGGGCCTCCGAGCAGTACTTC.

The chain is built from TRBV19 and TRBJ1-2; D may be TRBD1 (6 bases). Germline CDR1 and CDR2: LNHDA and SQIVND (reference sequence). Trimming took 8 bases from V and 3 from J, leaving 19 bases between them. The CDR3 is made up of 15 amino acids. CDR3 amino acids: CASESRAYRDYGYTF. For the CDR3, the DNA is TGTGCCAGTGAATCGAGAGCCTACAGGGACTATGGCTACACCTTC. The variable domain in full, with the rest retrieved from reference TRBV19 and TRBJ1-2, is DGGITQSPKYLFRKEGQNVTLSCEQNLNHDAMYWYRQDPGQGLRLIYYSQIVNDFQKGDIAEGYSVSREKKESFPLTVTSAQKNPTAFYLCASESRAYRDYGYTFGSGTRLTVV.

The chain carries TRBV6-5 and TRBJ2-7; 9 bases align to TRBD2. There are 11 residues in the CDR3. Losses at the gene ends were 8 bases for V and 6 bases for J; bases not matched to a gene: 2. Per the germline V gene, CDR1 is MNHEY and CDR2 is SVGAGI. The DNA for the CDR3 is TGTGCCAGCCAACTAGCGGGCGAGCAGTACTTC. Protein: CASQLAGEQYF.

A single count supports this clone. The rearrangement joins TRBV28 to TRBJ2-5; possibly TRBD1 for D (7 bases). V dropped 2 bases and J dropped 2 bases, with 12 bases sitting between them. The CDR3 has 15 residues. CDR1 and CDR2 (germline): MDHEN, SYDVKM. The CDR3 protein is CASSLVAGGQETQYF. For the CDR3, the DNA is TGTGCCAGCAGTTTAGTCGCAGGGGGGCAAGAGACCCAGTACTTC.

V is TRBV2 and J is TRBJ1-3; TRBD1 agrees at 9 bases. This CDR3 contains 15 residues. Germline CDR1 reads SNHLY; CDR2 reads FYNNEI. The V and J ends lost 6 bases and 5 bases, in that order; junction bases with no gene match: 8. Here the CDR3 DNA reads TGTGCCAGCAGCGCAGAGACAGGGGGAAGAAACACCATATATTTT. Translated, it gives CASSAETGGRNTIYF. Full variable domain (rest looked up from reference TRBV2 and TRBJ1-3): EPEVTQTPSHQVTQMGQEVILRCVPISNHLYFYWYRQILGQKVEFLVSFYNNEISEKSEIFDDQFSVERPDGSNFTLKIRSTKLEDSAMYFCASSAETGGRNTIYFGEGSWLTVV.